This T cell receptor beta chain was captured in a study of vaccination and CD4 T cells after COVID-19. Treatment noted: approximately nine-day PBMC culture with coronavirus spike peptide pools or control peptides (ViraFEST assay). Gathering of the CD4+ T cells, from the unexposed donor, took place before the COVID-19 pandemic (2011-2018). Sequenced with the Oncomine TCR Beta short-read assay was DNA taken from cultured CD4+ T cells. Genomic DNA extraction was carried out from cultured CD4+ T cells. Each CDR3 protein is one row after TCRdb ran MiXCR on the PCR reads. There are 8,000 to 10,000 distinct CDR3 sequences in the sample; 35% occur only once, and roughly a quarter lies in the top ten. Details on this clonotype: Its target is unknown.

This clonotype was obtained from a human donor in good health. Specimen: CD4+ T cells from blood, cultured in vitro.

The DNA for the CDR3 is TGTGCCATCAGTGAAGGCAGGGGTCAACAAGAGACCCAGTACTTC. Protein: CAISEGRGQQETQYF. This chain links TRBV10-3 with TRBJ2-5; D is possibly TRBD1 (6 bases). From germline, CDR1 is ENHRY and CDR2 SYGVKD. This CDR3 comprises 15 residues. V was cut by 3 bases and J by 2 bases, with 13 bases left in between.